The 18 T cell receptor beta chains given below trace back to one sample, sequenced in a study of shared clonotypes between healthy human individuals. TCRdb's table, derived via immunoSEQ multiplex PCR, lists solely in-frame clones and lacks some. The sample yields millions of clones, 93% seen once. Material: naive CD4+ T cells from PBMCs. As to subset: CD45RA+ positively selected. The source of these receptors is a man between 18 and 35 years old in good health. Some clones in this sample may be carry-over from other donors' samples.

The chain employs TRBV9 and TRBJ2-6, with no clear D. There are 16 residues in the CDR3. From germline, CDR1 is SGDLS and CDR2 YYNGEE. The V end lost 0 bases, the J end lost 0 bases, and 7 bases lay between the germline ends. DNA for the CDR3: TGTGCCAGCAGCGTAGATAAGTCCTCTGGGGCCAACGTCCTGACTTTC. Its translation is CASSVDKSSGANVLTF.

This sequence joins TRBV6-1 and TRBJ1-5; D perhaps matches TRBD1 (5 bases). The V end lost 1 base, the J end lost 4 bases, and 14 bases lay between the germline ends. Germline CDR1 and CDR2: MNHNS and SASEGT. The CDR3 loop spans 16 amino acids. CDR3 DNA sequence: TGTGCCAGCAGTGAAGGGGTGGGGCCACTAAATCAGCCCCAGCATTTT. Translation: CASSEGVGPLNQPQHF.

As DNA, the CDR3 is TGCGCCAGCAGGGGTATCTCGGACACCGGGGAGCTGTTTTTT. It is translated as CASRGISDTGELFF. J is TRBJ2-2 and V is TRBV5-1, with D hard to call. Trimming removed 5 bases from V and 3 bases from J, with 11 bases in between. Per germline, CDR1 SGHRS and CDR2 YFSETQ. The CDR3 totals 14 residues.

In DNA, the CDR3 is TGTGCCAGCAGCCCGAGGAGGGCGGCGAGCACAGATACGCAGTATTTT. Amino acids: CASSPRRAASTDTQYF. The V call is TRBV7-8, the J call TRBJ2-3; TRBD2 might be the D (6 bases). The CDR3 totals 16 residues. V was trimmed by 5 bases and J by 0 bases, leaving 15 bases between them. Germline V CDR1 and CDR2: SGHVS, FQNEAQ.

The chain employs TRBV20-1 and TRBJ2-3, with D uncertain. The V and J ends lost 6 bases and 4 bases respectively, with 8 bases between them. Germline V lookup: CDR1 DFQATT, CDR2 SNEGSKA (reference sequence). CDR3 size: 11 residues. The CDR3 region is CSAQGADTQYF. CDR3 in DNA: TGCAGTGCCCAAGGAGCAGATACGCAGTATTTT.

This chain connects TRBV5-1 to TRBJ2-3; the match to TRBD2 covers 8 bases. Germline CDR1 and CDR2: SGHRS and YFSETQ. The CDR3 has 16 amino acids. V trimming: 4 bases; J trimming: 0 bases; junction bases outside the gene matches: 7. The CDR3 bases are TGCGCCAGCAGCCTGATAGCGGGGCTTAGCACAGATACGCAGTATTTT. This gives the protein CASSLIAGLSTDTQYF.

The CDR3 bases are TGTGCCAGCAGTGTTCGAATAACGAGGAATGAAAAACTGTTTTTT. Its translation is CASSVRITRNEKLFF. The rearrangement uses TRBV6-1 and TRBJ1-4; D ambiguous. The CDR3 is 15 residues long. Germline V lookup: CDR1 MNHNS, CDR2 SASEGT. Trimming took 4 bases from V and 5 from J, leaving 14 bases between them.

For this clone: This CDR3 fails to terminate in the conserved phenylalanine or tryptophan, so it likely reflects a read error. The chain recombines TRBV30 with TRBJ1-2; perhaps TRBD1 as D (6 bases). Between the trimmed V and J ends, which lost 0 bases and 2 bases, there was a span of 10 bases. Germline lookup yields CDR1 GTSNPN and CDR2 SVGIG (reference sequence). The CDR3 is made up of 14 amino acids. Here the CDR3 reads CAWSVGGSNYGYTL. The CDR3, as DNA: TGTGCCTGGAGTGTAGGGGGAAGCAACTATGGCTACACCCTC.

The rearrangement links TRBV9 to TRBJ1-2; D gene uncertain. Germline V gives CDR1 SGDLS, CDR2 YYNGEE. CDR3 length: 12 amino acids. The V gene lost 0 bases and the J gene lost 14 bases, with 14 bases spanning the gap. This CDR3 is CASSVEGRGRTF. CDR3 nucleotides: TGTGCCAGCAGCGTAGAGGGTCGAGGGAGGACCTTC.

This rearrangement joins TRBV28 to TRBJ2-7; 8 positions agree with TRBD2. The germline V gene encodes CDR1 MDHEN and CDR2 SYDVKM. The CDR3 has 15 residues. V lost 10 bases and J lost 3; bases outside the gene matches: 14. The CDR3 nucleotides are TGTGCCACGGCAAGCGGGAGCATGTTTCTCTACGAGCAGTACTTC. It is translated as CATASGSMFLYEQYF.

This clone has only one observation. This rearrangement joins TRBV9 to TRBJ2-3, with TRBD2 matching 10 bases. There are 18 residues in the CDR3. The J segment lost 4 bases and the V segment lost 0 bases, leaving 11 bases of the junction unmatched. The germline CDR1 and CDR2 sequences are SGDLS and YYNGEE. For the CDR3, the DNA is TGTGCCAGCAGCGTAGGGATTCCTAGCGGGAGATCGGCAGATACGCAGTATTTT. Translating gives CASSVGIPSGRSADTQYF. Full variable domain (rest looked up from reference TRBV9 and TRBJ2-3): DSGVTQTPKHLITATGQRVTLRCSPRSGDLSVYWYQQSLDQGLQFLIQYYNGEERAKGNILERFSAQQFPDLHSELNLSSLELGDSALYFCASSVGIPSGRSADTQYFGPGTRLTVL.

The chain joins TRBV7-2 to TRBJ1-4; D gene ambiguous. There are 15 residues in the CDR3. Germline CDR1 and CDR2: SGHTA and FQGNSA. V lost 1 base and J lost 4, with 10 bases in between. The CDR3, as DNA: TGTGCCAGCAGCTTAGTGTCTGGGGTTAATGAAAAACTGTTTTTT. Amino acid sequence: CASSLVSGVNEKLFF.

Of note for this clone: Other DNA sequences within the sample encode an identical CDR3. The chain combines TRBV9 with TRBJ1-3, with TRBD1 as a possible D gene (5 bases). The CDR3 has 14 residues. The ends were cut back, 3 bases at V and 3 bases at J, with 10 bases in the middle. The germline V gene encodes CDR1 SGDLS and CDR2 YYNGEE. The CDR3: CASSAGGSGNTIYF. DNA for the CDR3: TGTGCCAGCAGCGCTGGGGGAAGTGGAAACACCATATATTTT. The complete variable domain, with remaining parts taken from reference TRBV9 and TRBJ1-3, reads DSGVTQTPKHLITATGQRVTLRCSPRSGDLSVYWYQQSLDQGLQFLIQYYNGEERAKGNILERFSAQQFPDLHSELNLSSLELGDSALYFCASSAGGSGNTIYFGEGSWLTVV.

The chain has TRBV4-1 and TRBJ2-3; 15 bases agree with TRBD2. CDR3 length equals 17 residues. From germline, CDR1 is MGHRA and CDR2 YSYEKL. Germline trimming cut 4 bases from V and 2 bases from J; bases unmatched to any gene: 4. Here the CDR3 DNA reads TGCGCCAGCAGCCCGGGACTAGCGGGAGGAAACACAGATACGCAGTATTTT. The encoded protein is CASSPGLAGGNTDTQYF.

Comments on this clone: The sample contains more than one DNA sequence encoding this CDR3. V is TRBV18 and J is TRBJ2-7; no firm D call. Trimming removed 3 bases at V and 2 bases at J, with 8 bases between. The length of the CDR3 is 13 residues. The germline V gene has CDR1 KGHSH and CDR2 LQKENI. In nucleotides, the CDR3 is TGTGCCAGCTCACCCTACAGAACCTACGAGCAGTACTTC. Amino acid sequence: CASSPYRTYEQYF.

J is TRBJ2-1 and V is TRBV9; 9 bases are a match to TRBD1. V shed 1 base, J shed 7 bases, and the junction held 6 bases outside the gene matches. This CDR3 region has 15 residues. CDR1 and CDR2 from the germline V gene are SGDLS and YYNGEE. The CDR3 reads CASSVIPGQGNEQFF. DNA for the CDR3: TGTGCCAGCAGCGTAATCCCTGGACAGGGGAATGAGCAGTTCTTC.

The genes are TRBV5-6 and TRBJ1-2, with D unresolved. CDR3 length equals 14 residues. V dropped 0 bases and J dropped 5 bases, with 11 bases sitting between them. The germline V gene encodes CDR1 SGHDT and CDR2 YYEEEE. This chain's CDR3 is CASSLASFEYGYTF. The CDR3 DNA sequence: TGTGCCAGCAGCTTGGCCTCCTTCGAGTATGGCTACACCTTC. Supplemented by reference TRBV5-6 and TRBJ1-2, the full variable domain reads DAGVTQSPTHLIKTRGQQVTLRCSPKSGHDTVSWYQQALGQGPQFIFQYYEEEERQRGNFPDRFSGHQFPNYSSELNVNALLLGDSALYLCASSLASFEYGYTFGSGTRLTVV.

The chain carries TRBV29-1 and TRBJ2-6, with D possibly TRBD2 on 5 matching bases. Germline CDR1 and CDR2: SQVTM and ANQGSEA. The CDR3 sequence is 14 residues long. The germline V and J ends were trimmed by 6 bases and 0 bases, with 9 bases remaining between them. The CDR3 nucleotides read TGCAGCGTCGCTGGAGGCTCTGGGGCCAACGTCCTGACTTTC. Translated, it gives CSVAGGSGANVLTF.